Listed below are T cell receptor beta chains from one sample, sequenced in a study of blood T cell repertoires in COVID-19. The table came from immunoSEQ multiplex PCR; TCRdb's copy has only in-frame clones and leaves some out. The profile shows 130,000 or so clones, 80% to 90% of them singletons. The sequencing input was PBMCs or T cells enriched from blood (not recorded which). Source of these receptors: a man in his forties with acute COVID-19. The CDR3 runs from the conserved cysteine through the conserved F or W. D genes are given only for firm matches. Clone size appears in some rows only: once, few, many, or a class for an expanded clone.

j_gene,v_gene,len,d_gene,abundance,CDR3nt,CDR3aa
TRBJ1-2,TRBV18,14,NA,NA,TGTGCCAGCTCTCAGAGCAGGGGAGACTATGGCTACACCTTC,CASSQSRGDYGYTF
TRBJ1-1,TRBV29-1,13,NA,NA,TGCAGCGTTGTCCAGGGAATGAACACTGAAGCTTTCTTT,CSVVQGMNTEAFF
TRBJ2-3,TRBV10-3,14,TRBD2,NA,TGTGCCATCAGAAGTAGCGGGCCCACAGATACGCAGTATTTT,CAIRSSGPTDTQYF
TRBJ1-2,TRBV11-2,16,NA,NA,TGTGCCAGCAGCTTAGCGCGGACAGACGTTAACTATGGCTACACCTTC,CASSLARTDVNYGYTF
TRBJ2-7,TRBV19,15,NA,NA,TGTGCCAGTCGAAATACAGGGAGTATCCAAAGCGGGCAGTACTTC,CASRNTGSIQSGQYF
TRBJ2-2,TRBV7-9,15,NA,NA,TGTGCCAGCAGCTTAGACAGGGTGGACACCGGGGAGCTGTTTTTT,CASSLDRVDTGELFF
TRBJ1-4,TRBV9,15,NA,NA,TGTGCCAGCACGGGGAGGGGGTCGACTAATGAAAAACTGTTTTTT,CASTGRGSTNEKLFF
TRBJ1-1,TRBV10-3,15,TRBD1,NA,TGTGCCATCAGTGAGACAGGGGGCTATAACACTGAAGCTTTCTTT,CAISETGGYNTEAFF
TRBJ1-2,TRBV19,14,TRBD1,NA,TGTGCCAGTAGTATAGTTCAGGGGGACTATGGCTACACCTTC,CASSIVQGDYGYTF
TRBJ2-3,TRBV3-1/TRBV3-2,16,TRBD2,NA,TGTGCCAGCAGCCCTTCACTAGCGGGGGGGCAAGATACGCAGTATTTT,CASSPSLAGGQDTQYF
TRBJ1-1,TRBV2,13,NA,NA,TGTGCCAGCAGATCGGACAGGAACACTGAAGCTTTCTTT,CASRSDRNTEAFF
TRBJ2-3,TRBV10-3,15,TRBD2,once,TGTGCCATCGGGACTAGCGGGGGGAGCACAGATACGCAGTATTTT,CAIGTSGGSTDTQYF
TRBJ1-1,TRBV5-8,13,NA,NA,TGTGCCAGCAGCTTTTTCTCCAACACTGAAGCTTTCTTT,CASSFFSNTEAFF
TRBJ2-7,TRBV24-1,16,TRBD2,NA,TGTGCCACCAGTGATTCGGCTAGCGGAAGTACCTACGAGCAGTACTTC,CATSDSASGSTYEQYF
TRBJ2-7,TRBV6-5,15,TRBD2,NA,TGTGCCAGCAGTTACTCGACTAGCGGGTTCTACGAGCAGTACTTC,CASSYSTSGFYEQYF
TRBJ2-5,TRBV19,13,NA,NA,TGTGCCAGTAGTATTGTTGGGAGAGGGACCCAGTACTTC,CASSIVGRGTQYF
TRBJ2-1,TRBV11-2,15,NA,NA,TGTGCCAGCAGCCTCAATAGTAGCCCCTACAATGAGCAGTTCTTC,CASSLNSSPYNEQFF
TRBJ1-2,TRBV3-1/TRBV3-2,12,NA,few,TGTGCCAGCAGCCAAGATCAGTATGGCTACACCTTC,CASSQDQYGYTF
TRBJ2-1,TRBV3-1/TRBV3-2,15,TRBD2,few,TGTGCCAGCAGCCAAGGGACTAGCGGGAGCAATGAGCAGTTCTTC,CASSQGTSGSNEQFF
TRBJ1-2,TRBV6-5,12,TRBD1,NA,TGTGCCAGCAGTATCAGGGGGGATGGCTACACCTTC,CASSIRGDGYTF
TRBJ2-1,TRBV19,18,TRBD2,NA,TGTGCCAGTAGTCCCCGGGGGAGCGGGGGCCTCTCATACAATGAGCAGTTCTTC,CASSPRGSGGLSYNEQFF
TRBJ1-2,TRBV2,14,TRBD1,NA,TGTGCCAGCAGTGAATCTACAGGGGGGAGGGGCTACACCTTC,CASSESTGGRGYTF
TRBJ2-5,TRBV7-2,15,NA,NA,TGTGCCAGCAGCTTGCAGGGGCGGTTCGAAGAGACCCAGTACTTC,CASSLQGRFEETQYF
TRBJ2-6,TRBV21-1,18,NA,NA,TGTGCCAGCAGCCGCCCCGTTGGGCTCCACTCTGGGGCCAACGTCCTGACTTTC,CASSRPVGLHSGANVLTF
TRBJ1-2,TRBV19,14,NA,NA,TGTGCCAGTAGTATAGGGGGGGGCTACTATGGCTACACCTTC,CASSIGGGYYGYTF
TRBJ1-1,TRBV7-6,13,NA,NA,TGTGCCAGCAGCTTAGCGCCGAGTACTGAAGCTTTCTTT,CASSLAPSTEAFF
TRBJ1-5,TRBV2,15,TRBD1,NA,TGTGCCAGTAGAGACAGGGTTCGGAGCAATCAGCCCCAGCATTTT,CASRDRVRSNQPQHF